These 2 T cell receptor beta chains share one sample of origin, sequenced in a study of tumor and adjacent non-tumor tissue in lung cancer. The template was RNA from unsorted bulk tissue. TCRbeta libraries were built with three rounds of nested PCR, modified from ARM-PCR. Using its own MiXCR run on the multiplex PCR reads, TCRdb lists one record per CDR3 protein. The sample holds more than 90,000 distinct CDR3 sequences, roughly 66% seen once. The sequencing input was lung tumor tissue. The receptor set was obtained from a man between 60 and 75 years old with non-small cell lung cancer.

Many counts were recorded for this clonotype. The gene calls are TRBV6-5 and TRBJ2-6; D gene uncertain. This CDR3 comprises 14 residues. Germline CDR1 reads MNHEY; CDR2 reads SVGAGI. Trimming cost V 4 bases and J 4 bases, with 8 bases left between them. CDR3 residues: CASSLGLGANVLTF. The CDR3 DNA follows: TGTGCCAGCAGTTTAGGTTTGGGGGCCAACGTCCTGACTTTC.

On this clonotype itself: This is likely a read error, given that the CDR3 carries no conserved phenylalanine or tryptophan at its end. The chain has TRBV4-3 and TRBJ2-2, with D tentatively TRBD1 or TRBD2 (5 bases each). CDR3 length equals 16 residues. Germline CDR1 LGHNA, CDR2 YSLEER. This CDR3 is CAISQPGPGGTGELFL. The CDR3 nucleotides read TGCGCCATCAGCCAACCCGGTCCTGGGGGTACCGGGGAGCTGTTTCTT.